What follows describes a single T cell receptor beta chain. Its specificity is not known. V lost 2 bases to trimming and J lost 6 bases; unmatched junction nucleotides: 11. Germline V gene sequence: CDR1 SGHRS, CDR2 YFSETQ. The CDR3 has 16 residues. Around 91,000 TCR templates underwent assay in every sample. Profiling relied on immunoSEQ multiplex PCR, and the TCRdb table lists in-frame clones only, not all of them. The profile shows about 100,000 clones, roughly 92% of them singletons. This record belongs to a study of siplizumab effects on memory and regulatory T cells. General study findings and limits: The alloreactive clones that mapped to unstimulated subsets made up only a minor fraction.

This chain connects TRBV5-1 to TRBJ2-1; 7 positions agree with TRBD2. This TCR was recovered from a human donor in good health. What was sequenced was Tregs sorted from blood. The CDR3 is CASSFGGTTDTNEQFF. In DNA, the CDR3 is TGCGCCAGCAGCTTCGGTGGGACTACGGATACCAATGAGCAGTTCTTC.